These 24 T cell receptor beta chains were sequenced from one sample in a study of T cell responses to AZD1222 COVID-19 vaccine. The method was immunoSEQ multiplex PCR; TCRdb's version includes in-frame clones alone and lacks a portion of them. The sample lists about 110,000 clones, approximately 89% occurring once. The sequences come from peripheral blood, collected on day 0 of MenACWY control vaccination. The receptors were sampled from an adult in good health.

The chain joins TRBV6-7 to TRBJ2-7; D possibly corresponds to TRBD1 (5 bases). TRBV6-7 is an ORF for which the function is uncertain. The CDR3 length is 14 residues. The V end was cut by 6 bases, the J end by 7 bases, with 19 bases between. DNA for the CDR3: TGTGCCAGCAGCCTAGGGGTTATTTCCTCAGAGCAGTACTTC. Its protein is CASSLGVISSEQYF.

The rearrangement joins TRBV7-3 to TRBJ2-5, with TRBD2 identical over 7 bases. This CDR3 is 15 amino acids long. The junction had 7 bases not matched to a gene; V was cut back by 5 bases and J by 1 base. Germline loops: CDR1 SGHTA, CDR2 FQGTGA. The CDR3 reads CASSPISGGQETQYF. CDR3 sequence (DNA): TGTGCCAGCAGCCCAATATCGGGGGGCCAAGAGACCCAGTACTTC.

The rearrangement links TRBV5-1 to TRBJ2-5; D ambiguous. This CDR3 has 16 residues. Trimming pared 4 bases from V and 5 bases from J, leaving 21 bases between. CDR1 is SGHRS, CDR2 YFSETQ, per germline. The CDR3 loop reads CASSQKMGIVGETQYF. The CDR3, as DNA: TGCGCCAGCAGCCAAAAGATGGGTATCGTAGGGGAGACCCAGTACTTC.

The J gene is TRBJ2-3, the V gene TRBV24-1, with 7 nucleotides matching TRBD2. Germline V lookup: CDR1 KGHDR, CDR2 SFDVKD. The trim removed 3 bases at V and 5 bases at J, leaving 1 base unmatched. CDR3 length: 13 amino acids. The CDR3 here is CATSDGGGDTQYF. CDR3 nucleotides: TGTGCCACCAGTGATGGCGGGGGAGATACGCAGTATTTT.

This chain joins TRBV6-4 and TRBJ2-5; TRBD1 is a possible D gene (6 bases). CDR1 MRHNA and CDR2 SNTAGT come from the germline V gene. The V end lost 3 bases, the J end lost 4 bases, and 15 bases lay between the germline ends. The CDR3 has 15 residues. For the CDR3, the DNA is TGTGCCAGCAGTGAGGGGGCAGGGGCCGGAGAGACCCAGTACTTC. Amino acid sequence: CASSEGAGAGETQYF.

The V gene is TRBV5-5, the J gene TRBJ1-1; TRBD1 might be the D (5 bases). Germline-derived CDR1 and CDR2 are SGHKS and YYEKEE (reference sequence). V shed 4 bases and J shed 4 bases, with 20 bases lying between them. The CDR3 consists of 16 residues. The CDR3 is CASSPPLAGVGTEAFF. The CDR3 coding sequence is TGTGCCAGCAGCCCTCCCCTGGCGGGGGTAGGCACTGAAGCTTTCTTT. Combining the CDR3 with reference TRBV5-5 and TRBJ1-1 gives the whole variable domain DAGVTQSPTHLIKTRGQQVTLRCSPISGHKSVSWYQQVLGQGPQFIFQYYEKEERGRGNFPDRFSARQFPNYSSELNVNALLLGDSALYLCASSPPLAGVGTEAFFGQGTRLTVV.

This clone was found once. J is TRBJ2-5 and V is TRBV5-1, with 9 bases fitting TRBD2. The CDR3 has 15 residues. Trimming took 3 bases from V and 5 from J; bases not matched to a gene: 8. The germline V gene has CDR1 SGHRS and CDR2 YFSETQ. The CDR3: CASSWEAGGAETQYF. For the CDR3, the DNA is TGCGCCAGCAGCTGGGAAGCGGGGGGTGCGGAGACCCAGTACTTC.

The chain carries TRBV6-2 or TRBV6-3 and TRBJ1-4, with 9 bases identical to TRBD1. Germline assignment: CDR1 MNHEY and CDR2 SVGEGT. Losses at the gene ends were 6 bases for V and 1 base for J; bases not matched to a gene: 12. This CDR3 is 18 amino acids long. Here the CDR3 DNA reads TGTGCCAGCAGCCGGGGCCAACAGGGGGCAGTAACTAATGAAAAACTGTTTTTT. This codes for CASSRGQQGAVTNEKLFF.

The chain uses TRBV7-2 and TRBJ2-1; a possible D gene is TRBD1 (5 bases). Germline V lookup: CDR1 SGHTA, CDR2 FQGNSA. V lost 3 bases and J 8 bases, leaving 11 bases between the germline ends. The CDR3 loop spans 13 amino acids. For the CDR3, the DNA is TGTGCCAGCAGCTTGGCAGGGTTCGATGAGCAGTTCTTC. It codes for CASSLAGFDEQFF.

This rearrangement joins TRBV4-2 to TRBJ2-5, with TRBD1 identical over 7 bases. V was pared by 2 bases and J by 1 base, with 4 bases of the junction left unmatched. The V gene's germline CDR1 is LGHNA and CDR2 YNFKEQ. This CDR3 is built from 15 residues. The CDR3 is CASSQTTGIQETQYF. The CDR3 region has the DNA TGTGCCAGCAGCCAAACGACAGGGATCCAAGAGACCCAGTACTTC.

The V call is TRBV7-2, the J call TRBJ1-6; D gene unclear. Trimming left V 5 bases short and J 5 bases short, with 13 bases between. CDR3 length: 15 amino acids. Germline V gives CDR1 SGHTA, CDR2 FQGNSA. The CDR3 reads CASSPMGINNSPLHF. The CDR3 DNA reads TGTGCCAGCAGCCCTATGGGGATCAATAATTCACCCCTCCACTTT.

The chain uses TRBV6-5 and TRBJ2-7, with D hard to call. This CDR3 comprises 12 residues. V was shortened by 6 bases and J by 3 bases, with 9 bases between the two germline ends. The germline gives CDR1 MNHEY, CDR2 SVGAGI. CDR3 DNA sequence: TGTGCCAGCAGCCAGTCGGGCTACGAGCAGTACTTC. Translating gives CASSQSGYEQYF.

V gene TRBV2 combines with J gene TRBJ1-5; 7 nucleotides match TRBD1. The CDR3 has 15 residues. The ends lost 7 bases at V and 0 bases at J; junction bases unmatched: 6. Germline V lookup: CDR1 SNHLY, CDR2 FYNNEI. CDR3 in amino acids: CASNQQGPSNQPQHF. The CDR3 DNA is TGTGCCAGCAACCAACAGGGGCCTAGCAATCAGCCCCAGCATTTT. Full variable domain (missing parts from reference TRBV2 and TRBJ1-5): EPEVTQTPSHQVTQMGQEVILRCVPISNHLYFYWYRQILGQKVEFLVSFYNNEISEKSEIFDDQFSVERPDGSNFTLKIRSTKLEDSAMYFCASNQQGPSNQPQHFGDGTRLSIL.

CDR3 amino acids: CASSGGARSPLHF. The CDR3 DNA follows: TGTGCCAGCAGCGGGGGGGCTCGGTCACCCCTCCACTTT. The J gene is TRBJ1-6, the V gene TRBV6-5, with D perhaps TRBD1 (6 bases). The V and J ends lost 6 bases and 10 bases respectively, with 13 bases between them. Per the germline V gene, CDR1 is MNHEY and CDR2 is SVGAGI. This CDR3 region has 13 residues.

J is TRBJ2-4 and V is TRBV20-1; 10 bases are a match to TRBD1. With 3 bases clipped from V and 6 bases from J, the junction kept 11 bases outside the gene matches. This CDR3 has 16 amino acids. Germline CDR1 reads DFQATT; CDR2 reads SNEGSKA (reference sequence). The CDR3 loop reads CSASYRQGAYGNIQYF. The CDR3 nucleotides read TGCAGTGCTAGTTACCGACAGGGGGCGTATGGAAACATTCAGTACTTC.

The chain carries TRBV5-5 and TRBJ1-1, with a weak D call TRBD1 (6 bases). CDR3 length: 14 residues. Per germline, CDR1 SGHKS and CDR2 YYEKEE (reference sequence). V lost 4 bases and J lost 6, with 16 bases in between. The CDR3, as DNA: TGTGCCAGCAGCCAGGGGTCGGGGGCGGCTGAAGCTTTCTTT. This gives the protein CASSQGSGAAEAFF.

The chain has TRBV11-2 and TRBJ2-2; D gene unclear. Germline V gene lookup returns CDR1 SGHAT and CDR2 FQNNGV. V gave up 4 bases and J gave up 6 bases, with 6 bases separating them. The CDR3 extends over 12 amino acids. Here the CDR3 reads CASSSQAGELFF. The CDR3 region has the DNA TGTGCCAGCAGCTCCCAGGCCGGGGAGCTGTTTTTT.

The rearrangement links TRBV27 to TRBJ2-1; D unclear. Germline V gene data show CDR1 as MNHEY and CDR2 as SMNVEV (reference sequence). This CDR3 spans 13 amino acids. V was cut by 4 bases and J by 5 bases, with 9 bases left in between. The CDR3 DNA reads as TGTGCCAGCAGTTATGGGTCAAACAATGAGCAGTTCTTC. It translates to CASSYGSNNEQFF.

This clone was observed a single time. The CDR3 loop is CASGEEGPYEQYF. CDR3 in DNA: TGCGCCAGTGGTGAAGAGGGTCCCTACGAGCAGTACTTC. The chain has TRBV5-1 and TRBJ2-7; perhaps TRBD2 as D (5 bases). CDR1 and CDR2 (germline): SGHRS, YFSETQ. Deletions cut 8 bases from V and 2 bases from J, with 14 bases between. CDR3 length equals 13 residues.

This chain uses TRBV5-1 with TRBJ2-7, with D possibly being TRBD2 (6 bases). CDR1 and CDR2 (germline): SGHRS, YFSETQ. The ends were cut back, 7 bases at V and 2 bases at J, with 13 bases in the middle. CDR3 length: 13 residues. CDR3 region: CASGDSLTYEQYF. The CDR3 DNA reads TGCGCCAGCGGGGACTCGCTTACCTACGAGCAGTACTTC.

J is TRBJ2-5 and V is TRBV29-1, with D maybe TRBD1 (5 bases). The V gene's germline CDR1 is SQVTM and CDR2 ANQGSEA. CDR3 length: 13 residues. V lost 2 bases, J lost 3 bases, and 10 bases lay in between. CDR3 DNA: TGCAGCGTTGAAAAGGGCAGGGAAGAGACCCAGTACTTC. Residues: CSVEKGREETQYF. The full variable domain, in which reference TRBV29-1 and TRBJ2-5 provide the parts outside the CDR3, is SAVISQKPSRDICQRGTSLTIQCQVDSQVTMMFWYRQQPGQSLTLIATANQGSEATYESGFVIDKFPISRPNLTFSTLTVSNMSPEDSSIYLCSVEKGREETQYFGPGTRLLVL.

The V gene is TRBV5-8, the J gene TRBJ1-5, with 10 bases aligning to TRBD1. This CDR3 is built from 16 residues. V dropped 7 bases and J dropped 3; count of bases not matched to a gene: 10. Germline lookup yields CDR1 SGHTS and CDR2 YDEGEE. The CDR3 sequence: CASQTGTGAHNQPQHF. The CDR3 DNA follows: TGTGCCAGCCAGACCGGGACAGGGGCACACAATCAGCCCCAGCATTTT. Full variable domain (remainder filled in from reference TRBV5-8 and TRBJ1-5): EAGVTQSPTHLIKTRGQQATLRCSPISGHTSVYWYQQALGLGLQFLLWYDEGEERNRGNFPPRFSGRQFPNYSSELNVNALELEDSALYLCASQTGTGAHNQPQHFGDGTRLSIL.

For this clone: The CDR3 ends on some other residue instead of the conserved phenylalanine or tryptophan, so this is likely a read error. It is unclear where the CDR3 begins or ends on the DNA, so no DNA is shown, and the CDR3 is as TCRdb lists it. CDR3 in amino acids: CASSPPVRSGRGFI. V and J are TRBV23-1 and TRBJ1-5. TRBV23-1 belongs to the ORF category, with a function that is uncertain. The CDR3 totals 14 residues, both ends included.

The V and J genes are TRBV11-2 and TRBJ1-2; D call uncertain. Per the germline V gene, CDR1 is SGHAT and CDR2 is FQNNGV. The CDR3 runs 15 residues. Trimming took off 5 bases at V and 5 bases at J, with 18 bases between the two ends. DNA for the CDR3: TGTGCCAGCAGCCTCGGACGGGCAGGAACTTATGGCTACACCTTC. Protein: CASSLGRAGTYGYTF.